What follows are 27 T cell receptor beta chains derived from one specimen sequenced in a study of T-cell memory formation after mild COVID-19. TCRdb processed the 5' RACE reads anew with MiXCR; each CDR3 protein has one entry. The data show about 430,000 distinct CDR3 sequences, approximately 24% seen once. The sequencing sample was made of PBMCs or a T cell subset sorted from them (not recorded which). Source of these receptors: an adult woman who had mild COVID-19 (a few samples of this study predate the infection). Cell type and time point are not known.

This clonotype was found a few times. The rearrangement uses TRBV6-5 and TRBJ2-7; D is ambiguous. CDR3 length: 13 amino acids. Germline V gene data show CDR1 as MNHEY and CDR2 as SVGAGI. V dropped 6 bases and J dropped 2 bases, with 11 bases sitting between them. The CDR3 protein is CASSPNYPYEQYF. CDR3 nucleotide sequence: TGTGCCAGCAGCCCGAACTACCCCTACGAGCAGTACTTC.

V gene TRBV14 combines with J gene TRBJ2-1, with D perhaps matching TRBD1 (6 bases). This CDR3 is built from 15 residues. Germline V CDR1 and CDR2: SGHDN, FVKESK. V was shortened by 1 base and J by 2 bases, with 9 bases between the two germline ends. CDR3 sequence reads: CASSQVRGPYNEQFF. The DNA for the CDR3 is TGTGCCAGCAGCCAAGTCAGGGGTCCCTACAATGAGCAGTTCTTC.

The rearrangement uses TRBV6-6 and TRBJ2-2; D possibly uses TRBD1 or TRBD2 (5 bases each). V dropped 6 bases and J dropped 8 bases, with 22 bases sitting between them. CDR1 is MNHNY and CDR2 is SVGAGI in the germline V gene (reference sequence). The CDR3 loop spans 16 amino acids. The CDR3 loop is CASRGLPGPRGGELFF. Written as DNA, the CDR3 is TGTGCCAGCAGGGGGCTCCCGGGACCAAGAGGGGGGGAGCTGTTTTTT.

The chain employs TRBV4-1 and TRBJ1-1, with D maybe TRBD1 (6 bases). In germline, CDR1 is MGHRA, CDR2 YSYEKL. CDR3 length: 14 amino acids. The germline V and J ends were trimmed by 9 bases and 6 bases, with 20 bases remaining between them. DNA for the CDR3: TGCGCCAGTTCGGAGGGGGACGTTTACCCTGAAGCTTTCTTT. This sequence encodes CASSEGDVYPEAFF.

This clonotype was observed a few times. The rearrangement links TRBV19 to TRBJ2-1; TRBD2 matches at 10 bases. Unmatched junction bases numbered 6, after V lost 1 base and J lost 6 bases. The germline V gene has CDR1 LNHDA and CDR2 SQIVND (reference sequence). The CDR3 sequence is 16 residues long. The CDR3: CASSIVGLAEFNEQFF. Here the CDR3 DNA reads TGTGCCAGTAGTATAGTTGGACTAGCGGAGTTCAATGAGCAGTTCTTC. The whole variable domain, remainder taken from reference TRBV19 and TRBJ2-1, is DGGITQSPKYLFRKEGQNVTLSCEQNLNHDAMYWYRQDPGQGLRLIYYSQIVNDFQKGDIAEGYSVSREKKESFPLTVTSAQKNPTAFYLCASSIVGLAEFNEQFFGPGTRLTVL.

CDR3 protein: CSAVRAEAFF. The CDR3 DNA reads TGCAGTGCAGTACGGGCTGAAGCTTTCTTT. The chain couples TRBV20-1 to TRBJ1-1; D call uncertain. Looked up from germline, CDR1 is DFQATT and CDR2 is SNEGSKA (reference sequence). The CDR3 length is 10 residues. V gave up 6 bases and J gave up 6 bases, with 8 bases separating them.

This clonotype was seen only a few times. The CDR3 here is CASSPTGSQETQYF. The CDR3 nucleotides read TGCGCCAGCAGCCCGACAGGGTCCCAAGAGACCCAGTACTTC. V is TRBV23-1 and J is TRBJ2-5; 7 bases map to TRBD1. TRBV23-1 is an ORF for which the function is uncertain. The CDR3 runs to 14 residues. Trimming took 6 bases from V and 1 from J; bases not matched to a gene: 5.

This clonotype was counted only a few times. V is TRBV12-3 or TRBV12-4 and J is TRBJ1-1; 9 bases line up with TRBD1. V was clipped by 6 bases and J by 5 bases; unmatched bases: 7. The CDR3 spans 14 residues. The CDR3 loop reads CASSLRTGVTEAFF. In DNA, the CDR3 is TGTGCCAGCAGCCTCCGGACAGGGGTGACTGAAGCTTTCTTT.

This clonotype turned up a few times. The rearrangement links TRBV12-3 or TRBV12-4 to TRBJ2-3; either TRBD1 or TRBD2 may fit D (5 bases each). CDR3 length equals 14 residues. V was pared by 5 bases and J by 3 bases, with 12 bases between. The CDR3 loop reads CASSPRDPTDTQYF. DNA of the CDR3: TGTGCCAGCAGTCCCCGGGACCCGACAGATACGCAGTATTTT.

The genes are TRBV19 and TRBJ2-5; D is perhaps TRBD1 (6 bases). This CDR3 comprises 13 residues. The V and J ends lost 5 bases and 1 base respectively, with 8 bases between them. CDR1 and CDR2 from the germline V gene are LNHDA and SQIVND (reference sequence). The CDR3: CASSVTGQETQYF. DNA for the CDR3: TGTGCCAGTAGTGTGACAGGCCAAGAGACCCAGTACTTC.

This clonotype appeared many times. The V call is TRBV20-1, the J call TRBJ1-4; 11 nucleotides match TRBD1. J gave up 7 bases and V 0 bases, and 4 bases lay outside the gene matches. CDR1 is DFQATT, CDR2 SNEGSKA, per germline (reference sequence). CDR3 length: 15 residues. CDR3 sequence: CSARDRTGGREKLFF. CDR3 nucleotides: TGCAGTGCTAGAGATCGGACAGGGGGCCGTGAAAAACTGTTTTTT.

The J gene is TRBJ2-7, the V gene TRBV6-5, with D possibly being TRBD1 or TRBD2 (5 bases each). Trimming shortened V by 0 bases and J by 6 bases, and 9 bases separated the two germline ends. CDR3 length: 13 residues. In germline, CDR1 is MNHEY, CDR2 SVGAGI. CDR3 in amino acids: CASSYSMGVEQYF. The CDR3 DNA follows: TGTGCCAGCAGTTACTCGATGGGGGTCGAGCAGTACTTC.

This clonotype was seen a handful of times. V and J are TRBV7-2 and TRBJ2-7; D call uncertain. The V end lost 6 bases, the J end lost 6 bases, and 36 bases lay between the germline ends. CDR1 SGHTA and CDR2 FQGNSA come from the germline V gene. The CDR3 has 20 residues. CDR3 sequence (DNA): TGTGCCAGCAGTCCCCGTGCTTTCCCGATTTGGGCGGAAACCAAGATCGAGCAGTACTTC. Protein: CASSPRAFPIWAETKIEQYF.

The CDR3 sequence is CASSSHRGVYNEQFF. The CDR3 nucleotides read TGTGCCAGCAGCTCACACAGGGGAGTTTACAATGAGCAGTTCTTC. The chain joins TRBV6-5 to TRBJ2-1, with 7 bases fitting TRBD1. The junction had 9 bases not matched to a gene; V was cut back by 6 bases and J by 4 bases. CDR3 length: 15 residues. Germline assignment: CDR1 MNHEY and CDR2 SVGAGI.

The chain combines TRBV7-8 with TRBJ1-1, with TRBD1 as a possible D gene (5 bases). There are 12 residues in the CDR3. Germline CDR1 and CDR2: SGHVS and FQNEAQ. Deletions cut 5 bases from V and 5 bases from J, with 9 bases between. DNA of the CDR3: TGTGCCAGCAGCGCGGGACGAACTGAAGCTTTCTTT. Its translation is CASSAGRTEAFF.

This clonotype was seen a few times. The chain is built from TRBV5-1 and TRBJ2-1; D possibly corresponds to TRBD1 (5 bases). V lost 4 bases to trimming and J lost 8 bases, with 16 bases between them. This CDR3 contains 14 residues. Looked up from germline, CDR1 is SGHRS and CDR2 is YFSETQ. CDR3 nucleotides: TGCGCCAGCAGCCCGATGGGCAGGGTTGATGAGCAGTTCTTC. Its translation: CASSPMGRVDEQFF.

The chain has TRBV3-1 and TRBJ2-5; no definite D call. The CDR3 runs to 15 residues. Germline V gives CDR1 LGHDT, CDR2 YNNKEL (reference sequence). V dropped 0 bases and J dropped 4 bases, with 12 bases sitting between them. The CDR3 here is CASSQEGYRGETQYF. CDR3 sequence (DNA): TGTGCCAGCAGCCAAGAAGGCTACCGAGGAGAGACCCAGTACTTC.

The chain couples TRBV25-1 to TRBJ1-5, with 9 bases aligning to TRBD1. With 4 bases clipped from V and 0 bases from J, the junction kept 7 bases outside the gene matches. Germline-derived CDR1 and CDR2 are MGHDK and SYGVNS. This CDR3 has 17 amino acids. CDR3 residues: CASSGRQGGDSNQPQHF. CDR3 bases: TGTGCCAGCAGTGGCCGACAGGGGGGGGATAGCAATCAGCCCCAGCATTTT.

This rearrangement joins TRBV15 to TRBJ1-1; 9 bases align to TRBD1. This CDR3 is built from 13 residues. The V segment lost 5 bases and the J segment 6 bases; nucleotides outside the gene matches: 4. Germline V gene lookup returns CDR1 LNHNV and CDR2 YYDKDF (reference sequence). The CDR3 loop reads CATSVRQGAEAFF. The CDR3, as DNA: TGTGCCACCAGCGTAAGACAGGGGGCTGAAGCTTTCTTT.

This clonotype has just a few counts. The rearrangement uses TRBV29-1 and TRBJ2-2; D unclear. The CDR3 runs 12 residues. Germline V gene data show CDR1 as SQVTM and CDR2 as ANQGSEA. Trimming cost V 0 bases and J 6 bases, with 5 bases left between them. The CDR3 is CSVEDSPGELFF. The CDR3 DNA is TGCAGCGTTGAAGATTCCCCCGGGGAGCTGTTTTTT.

The chain links TRBV7-2 to TRBJ1-5; no definite D call. V lost 1 base, J lost 6 bases, and 13 bases lay in between. This CDR3 has 15 amino acids. The germline V gene has CDR1 SGHTA and CDR2 FQGNSA. Here the CDR3 reads CASSLDSMRIQPQHF. CDR3 sequence (DNA): TGTGCCAGCAGCTTAGATTCCATGAGGATTCAGCCCCAGCATTTT.

This clonotype was observed a few times. CDR3 in DNA: TGTGCCAGCAGCGATACGCTACGCCCTGTATTGGACGAGCAGTACTTC. It encodes CASSDTLRPVLDEQYF. V and J are TRBV5-6 and TRBJ2-7; no reliable D call. From germline, CDR1 is SGHDT and CDR2 YYEEEE. The CDR3 sequence is 16 residues long. Trimming took 4 bases from V and 5 from J, leaving 22 bases between them. The full variable domain, with the rest looked up from reference TRBV5-6 and TRBJ2-7, is DAGVTQSPTHLIKTRGQQVTLRCSPKSGHDTVSWYQQALGQGPQFIFQYYEEEERQRGNFPDRFSGHQFPNYSSELNVNALLLGDSALYLCASSDTLRPVLDEQYFGPGTRLTVT.

This clonotype was seen more than once but under ten times. The chain joins TRBV7-2 to TRBJ2-5, with TRBD2 identical over 9 bases. Germline-derived CDR1 and CDR2 are SGHTA and FQGNSA. The CDR3 loop spans 20 amino acids. Unmatched junction bases numbered 24, after V lost 5 bases and J lost 5 bases. This CDR3 is CASSPTPSLRGGGVWETQYF. The CDR3 DNA reads TGTGCCAGCAGCCCAACCCCCTCACTACGAGGCGGGGGGGTCTGGGAGACCCAGTACTTC.

This clonotype was observed a single time. The V and J genes are TRBV6-5 and TRBJ2-7; D is perhaps TRBD2 (5 bases). The CDR3 is made up of 15 amino acids. CDR1 and CDR2 (germline): MNHEY, SVGAGI. Trimming removed 0 bases from V and 6 bases from J, with 15 bases in between. DNA of the CDR3: TGTGCCAGCAGTTACTCGCGTCAGCGGCTTATCGAGCAGTACTTC. Its translation: CASSYSRQRLIEQYF.

The chain couples TRBV5-1 to TRBJ1-1, with D possibly being TRBD1 (5 bases). From germline, CDR1 is SGHRS and CDR2 YFSETQ. Trimming pared 4 bases from V and 2 bases from J, leaving 12 bases between. This CDR3 contains 14 residues. CDR3 nucleotides: TGCGCCAGCAGCCGCGGGACGGAAAACACTGAAGCTTTCTTT. Its protein is CASSRGTENTEAFF.

The sample holds many counts of this clonotype. The gene calls are TRBV7-3 and TRBJ2-5, with unresolved D. The CDR3 has 13 residues. V lost 3 bases and J 1 base, leaving 6 bases between the germline ends. Per the germline V gene, CDR1 is SGHTA and CDR2 is FQGTGA. CDR3 protein: CASSLSVQETQYF. The CDR3 DNA reads as TGTGCCAGCAGCTTGAGCGTCCAAGAGACCCAGTACTTC.

This clonotype was detected once. This CDR3 is CASSLTAVSPLHF. DNA of the CDR3: TGTGCCAGCAGCTTAACGGCGGTCTCACCCCTCCACTTT. This chain joins TRBV7-3 and TRBJ1-6; D is undetermined. Per germline, CDR1 SGHTA and CDR2 FQGTGA. Trimming left V 0 bases short and J 10 bases short, with 7 bases between. The CDR3 has 13 amino acids.